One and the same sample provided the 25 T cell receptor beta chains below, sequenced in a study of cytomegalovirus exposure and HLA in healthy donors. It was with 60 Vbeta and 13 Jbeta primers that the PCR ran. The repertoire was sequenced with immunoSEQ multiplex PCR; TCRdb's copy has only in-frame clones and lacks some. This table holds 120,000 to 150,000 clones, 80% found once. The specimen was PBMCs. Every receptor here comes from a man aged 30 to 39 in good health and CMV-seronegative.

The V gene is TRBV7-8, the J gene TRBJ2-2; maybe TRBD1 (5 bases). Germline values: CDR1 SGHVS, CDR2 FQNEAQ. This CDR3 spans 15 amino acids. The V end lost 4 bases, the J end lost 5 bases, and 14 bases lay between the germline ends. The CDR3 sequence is CASSSPGKVTGELFF. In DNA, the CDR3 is TGTGCCAGCAGCTCCCCAGGGAAAGTAACCGGGGAGCTGTTTTTT. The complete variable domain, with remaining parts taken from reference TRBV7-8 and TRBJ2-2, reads GAGVSQSPRYKVAKRGQDVALRCDPISGHVSLFWYQQALGQGPEFLTYFQNEAQLDKSGLPSDRFFAERPEGSVSTLKIQRTQQEDSAVYLCASSSPGKVTGELFFGEGSRLTVL.

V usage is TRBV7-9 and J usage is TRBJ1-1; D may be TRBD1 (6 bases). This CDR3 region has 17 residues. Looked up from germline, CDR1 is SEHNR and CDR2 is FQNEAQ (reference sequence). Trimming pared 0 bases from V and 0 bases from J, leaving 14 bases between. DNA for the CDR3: TGTGCCAGCAGCTTAGCGGTTATGACAGGAATGAACACTGAAGCTTTCTTT. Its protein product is CASSLAVMTGMNTEAFF.

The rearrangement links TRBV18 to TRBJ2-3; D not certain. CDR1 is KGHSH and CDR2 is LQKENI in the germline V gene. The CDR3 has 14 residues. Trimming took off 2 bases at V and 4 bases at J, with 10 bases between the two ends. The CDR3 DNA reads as TGTGCCAGCTCACCATCCCGTCAGGCAGATACGCAGTATTTT. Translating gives CASSPSRQADTQYF.

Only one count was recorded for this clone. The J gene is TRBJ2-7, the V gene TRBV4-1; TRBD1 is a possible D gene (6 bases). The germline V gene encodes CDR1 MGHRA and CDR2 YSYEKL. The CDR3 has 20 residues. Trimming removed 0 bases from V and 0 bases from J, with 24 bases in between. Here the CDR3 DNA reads TGCGCCAGCAGCCAAGATTTCCCGGGGCAGGGGAGTTTCTTCTCCTACGAGCAGTACTTC. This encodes CASSQDFPGQGSFFSYEQYF.

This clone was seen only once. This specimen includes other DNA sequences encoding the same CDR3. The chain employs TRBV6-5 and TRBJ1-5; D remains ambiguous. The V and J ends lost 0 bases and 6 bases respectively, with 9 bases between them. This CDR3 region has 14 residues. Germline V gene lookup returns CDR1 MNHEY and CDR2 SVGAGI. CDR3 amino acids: CASSYSRVGQPQHF. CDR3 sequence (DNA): TGTGCCAGCAGTTACTCGAGGGTGGGTCAGCCCCAGCATTTT.

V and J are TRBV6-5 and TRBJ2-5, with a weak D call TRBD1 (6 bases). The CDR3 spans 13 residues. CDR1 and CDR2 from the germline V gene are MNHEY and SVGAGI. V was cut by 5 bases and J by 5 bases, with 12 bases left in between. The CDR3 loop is CASSTQGYETQYF. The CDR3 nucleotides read TGTGCCAGCAGTACACAGGGATACGAGACCCAGTACTTC.

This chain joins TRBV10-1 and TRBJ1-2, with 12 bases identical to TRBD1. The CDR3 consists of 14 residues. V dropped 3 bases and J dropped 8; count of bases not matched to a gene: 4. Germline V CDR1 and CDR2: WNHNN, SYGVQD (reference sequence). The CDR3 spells CASSDGTGGQGYTF. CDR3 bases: TGCGCCAGCAGTGACGGGACAGGGGGCCAAGGCTACACCTTC.

The CDR3 DNA reads as TGCAGCGTTCCCGGTCGGACAGGGCGAGAGACCCAGTACTTC. Residues: CSVPGRTGRETQYF. This chain links TRBV29-1 with TRBJ2-5; TRBD1 agrees at 8 bases. The CDR3 sequence is 14 residues long. The germline gives CDR1 SQVTM, CDR2 ANQGSEA. V shed 5 bases and J 4 bases; nucleotides not matched to a gene: 9.

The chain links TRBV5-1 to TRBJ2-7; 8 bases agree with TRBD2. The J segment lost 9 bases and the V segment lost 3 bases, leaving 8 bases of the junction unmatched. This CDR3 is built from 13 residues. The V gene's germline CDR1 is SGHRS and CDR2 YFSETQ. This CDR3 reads CASSWNHAGGQYF. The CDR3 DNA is TGCGCCAGCAGCTGGAACCACGCGGGGGGGCAGTACTTC.

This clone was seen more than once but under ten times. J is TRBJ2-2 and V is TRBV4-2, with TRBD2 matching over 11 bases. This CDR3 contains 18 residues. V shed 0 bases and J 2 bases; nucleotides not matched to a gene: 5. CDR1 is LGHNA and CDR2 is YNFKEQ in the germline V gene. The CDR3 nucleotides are TGTGCCAGCAGCCAAGAGGGGCTAGCGGGAGGTAACACCGGGGAGCTGTTTTTT. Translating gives CASSQEGLAGGNTGELFF.

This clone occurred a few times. Here the CDR3 reads CASSLVFGDRGHIQYF. The CDR3 bases are TGTGCCAGCAGCTTAGTATTCGGGGACAGGGGGCACATTCAGTACTTC. This chain uses TRBV7-9 with TRBJ2-4; 12 bases are shared with TRBD1. Per germline, CDR1 SEHNR and CDR2 FQNEAQ (reference sequence). V was clipped by 1 base and J by 8 bases; unmatched bases: 6. The CDR3 runs to 16 residues.

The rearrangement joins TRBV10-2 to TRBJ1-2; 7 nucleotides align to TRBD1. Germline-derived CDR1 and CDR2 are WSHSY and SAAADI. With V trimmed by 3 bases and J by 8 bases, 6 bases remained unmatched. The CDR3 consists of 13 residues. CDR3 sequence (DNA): TGCGCCAGCAGTGACCAGGGGGAAGGCGGCTACACCTTC. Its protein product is CASSDQGEGGYTF.

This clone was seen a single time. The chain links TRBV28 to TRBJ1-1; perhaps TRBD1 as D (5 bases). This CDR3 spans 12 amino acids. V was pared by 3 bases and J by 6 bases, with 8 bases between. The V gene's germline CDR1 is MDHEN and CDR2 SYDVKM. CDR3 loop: CASSFLGPEAFF. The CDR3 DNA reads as TGTGCCAGCAGTTTCTTGGGGCCTGAAGCTTTCTTT.

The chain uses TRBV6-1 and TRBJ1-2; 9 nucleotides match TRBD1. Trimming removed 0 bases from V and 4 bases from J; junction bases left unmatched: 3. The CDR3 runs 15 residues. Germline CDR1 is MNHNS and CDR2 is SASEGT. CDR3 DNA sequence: TGTGCCAGCAGTGAAGCAGACAGGGGGTCCTATGGCTACACCTTC. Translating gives CASSEADRGSYGYTF.

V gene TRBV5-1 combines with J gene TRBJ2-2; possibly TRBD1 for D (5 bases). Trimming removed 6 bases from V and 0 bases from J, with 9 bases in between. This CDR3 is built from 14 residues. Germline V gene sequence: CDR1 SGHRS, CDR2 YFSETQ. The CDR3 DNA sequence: TGCGCCAGCAAGACAGCAGCGAACACCGGGGAGCTGTTTTTT. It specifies CASKTAANTGELFF.

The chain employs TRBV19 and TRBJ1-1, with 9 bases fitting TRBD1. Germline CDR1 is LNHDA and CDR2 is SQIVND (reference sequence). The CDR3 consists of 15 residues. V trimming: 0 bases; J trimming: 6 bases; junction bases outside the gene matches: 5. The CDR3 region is CASSIDGGQGAEAFF. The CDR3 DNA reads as TGTGCCAGTAGTATAGATGGGGGACAGGGTGCTGAAGCTTTCTTT.

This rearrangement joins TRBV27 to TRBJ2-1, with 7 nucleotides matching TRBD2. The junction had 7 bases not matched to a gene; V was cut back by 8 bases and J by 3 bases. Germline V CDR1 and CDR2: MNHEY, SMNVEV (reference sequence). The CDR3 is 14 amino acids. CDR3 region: CASSSAGSYNEQFF. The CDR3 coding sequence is TGTGCCAGCTCCTCAGCGGGGAGCTACAATGAGCAGTTCTTC.

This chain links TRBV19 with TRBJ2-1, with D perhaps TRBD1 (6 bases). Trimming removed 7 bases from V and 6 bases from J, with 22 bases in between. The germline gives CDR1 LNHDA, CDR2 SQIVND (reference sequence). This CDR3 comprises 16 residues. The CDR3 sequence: CASKTLQGKAPNEQFF. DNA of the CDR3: TGTGCCAGTAAAACTCTACAGGGTAAGGCTCCCAATGAGCAGTTCTTC.

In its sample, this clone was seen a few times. The DNA for the CDR3 is TGCGCCAGCAGCCAAGATTTGGACAGGGGAGCGGGACTGTTTTTT. Its protein product is CASSQDLDRGAGLFF. V gene TRBV4-1 combines with J gene TRBJ1-4; 9 nucleotides align to TRBD1. J was trimmed by 13 bases and V by 0 bases; bases with no gene match: 9. Germline V CDR1 and CDR2: MGHRA, YSYEKL. This CDR3 comprises 15 residues.

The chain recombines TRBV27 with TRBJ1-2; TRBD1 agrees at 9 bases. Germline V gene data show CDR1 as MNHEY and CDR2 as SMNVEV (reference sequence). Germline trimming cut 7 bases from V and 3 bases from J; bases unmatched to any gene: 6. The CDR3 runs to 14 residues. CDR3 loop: CASKRTGDYYGYTF. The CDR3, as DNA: TGTGCCAGCAAGAGGACAGGGGACTACTATGGCTACACCTTC.

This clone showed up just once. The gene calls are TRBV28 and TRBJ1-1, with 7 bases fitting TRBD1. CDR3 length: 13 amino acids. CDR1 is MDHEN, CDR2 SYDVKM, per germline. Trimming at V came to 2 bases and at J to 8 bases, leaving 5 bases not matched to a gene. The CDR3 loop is CASSLPKGQEAFF. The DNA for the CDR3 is TGTGCCAGCAGTTTACCGAAGGGACAGGAAGCTTTCTTT.

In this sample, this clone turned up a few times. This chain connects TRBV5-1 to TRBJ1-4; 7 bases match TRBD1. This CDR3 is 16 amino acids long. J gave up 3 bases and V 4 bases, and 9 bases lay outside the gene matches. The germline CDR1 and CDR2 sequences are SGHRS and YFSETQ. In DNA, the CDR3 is TGCGCCAGCAGCAGGACAGGATTTGGAGCTAATGAAAAACTGTTTTTT. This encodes CASSRTGFGANEKLFF.

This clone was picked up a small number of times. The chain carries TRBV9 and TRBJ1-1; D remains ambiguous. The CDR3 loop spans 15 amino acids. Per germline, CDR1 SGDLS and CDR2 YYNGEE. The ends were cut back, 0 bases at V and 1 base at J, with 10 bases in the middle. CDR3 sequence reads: CASSVGLGSNTEAFF. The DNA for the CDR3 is TGTGCCAGCAGCGTAGGCCTCGGGTCGAACACTGAAGCTTTCTTT. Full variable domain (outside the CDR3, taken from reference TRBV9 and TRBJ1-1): DSGVTQTPKHLITATGQRVTLRCSPRSGDLSVYWYQQSLDQGLQFLIQYYNGEERAKGNILERFSAQQFPDLHSELNLSSLELGDSALYFCASSVGLGSNTEAFFGQGTRLTVV.

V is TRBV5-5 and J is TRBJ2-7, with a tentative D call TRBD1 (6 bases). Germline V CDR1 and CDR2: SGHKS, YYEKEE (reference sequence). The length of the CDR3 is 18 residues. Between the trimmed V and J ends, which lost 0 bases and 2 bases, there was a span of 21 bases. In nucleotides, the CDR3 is TGTGCCAGCAGCTTGGAAGGCGTGTATGGGACATTACCCTACGAGCAGTACTTC. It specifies CASSLEGVYGTLPYEQYF. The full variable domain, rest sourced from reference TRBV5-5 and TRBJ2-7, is DAGVTQSPTHLIKTRGQQVTLRCSPISGHKSVSWYQQVLGQGPQFIFQYYEKEERGRGNFPDRFSARQFPNYSSELNVNALLLGDSALYLCASSLEGVYGTLPYEQYFGPGTRLTVT.

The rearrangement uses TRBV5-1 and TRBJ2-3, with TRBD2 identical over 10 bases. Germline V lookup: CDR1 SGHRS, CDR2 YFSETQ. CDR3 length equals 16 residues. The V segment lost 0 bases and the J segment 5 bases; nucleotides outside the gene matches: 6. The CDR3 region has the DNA TGCGCCAGCAGCTTGGGGGCTAGCGGGAGTGGAGATACGCAGTATTTT. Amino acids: CASSLGASGSGDTQYF.